One and the same sample provided the 27 T cell receptor beta chains below, sequenced in a study of T cell repertoires in cytomegalovirus infection. TCRdb fed the reads into MiXCR, producing one record per CDR3 protein. This sample has 650,000 to 900,000 distinct CDR3 sequences, with roughly 33% found just once. For these receptors, no antigen is known. The sequencing used cultured CD8+ T cells from PBMCs, collected from culture after CMV antigen stimulation. Receptor source: a human donor in good health (CMV status not recorded). Some clones in this sample may be carry-over from other donors' samples.

This clonotype was observed at least ten times. The chain recombines TRBV19 with TRBJ1-3; possibly TRBD1 for D (5 bases). V lost 8 bases to trimming and J lost 2 bases, with 19 bases between them. This CDR3 has 16 residues. CDR1 LNHDA and CDR2 SQIVND come from the germline V gene (reference sequence). The CDR3 nucleotides read TGTGCCAGTGTCCCGGGACGTTACTCCGCTGGAAACACCATATATTTT. It translates to CASVPGRYSAGNTIYF.

This clonotype was counted at least ten times. The genes are TRBV7-9 and TRBJ1-1; 9 nucleotides line up with TRBD1. V gave up 6 bases and J gave up 6 bases; unmatched junction bases: 11. Germline V gene lookup returns CDR1 SEHNR and CDR2 FQNEAQ (reference sequence). The CDR3 sequence is 15 residues long. CDR3 coding DNA: TGTGCCAGCAGAATGGTCGGGACAGGGATGTCTGAAGCTTTCTTT. It is translated as CASRMVGTGMSEAFF.

The chain uses TRBV19 and TRBJ1-1; 8 positions agree with TRBD1. Germline V CDR1 and CDR2: LNHDA, SQIVND (reference sequence). The CDR3 contains 12 residues. J gave up 1 base and V 9 bases, and 1 base lay outside the gene matches. Here the CDR3 reads CASGTGNTEAFF. CDR3 bases: TGTGCCAGCGGGACAGGGAACACTGAAGCTTTCTTT. Complete variable domain (other parts from reference TRBV19 and TRBJ1-1): DGGITQSPKYLFRKEGQNVTLSCEQNLNHDAMYWYRQDPGQGLRLIYYSQIVNDFQKGDIAEGYSVSREKKESFPLTVTSAQKNPTAFYLCASGTGNTEAFFGQGTRLTVV.

This chain connects TRBV27 to TRBJ2-1; TRBD2 matches at 8 bases. The CDR3 spans 13 residues. Germline V gives CDR1 MNHEY, CDR2 SMNVEV (reference sequence). V shed 6 bases and J 4 bases; nucleotides not matched to a gene: 2. The CDR3 nucleotides read TGTGCCAGCAGGGCTAGCGGGTACAATGAGCAGTTCTTC. It codes for CASRASGYNEQFF.

This clonotype was observed a handful of times. This chain links TRBV19 with TRBJ1-5; D remains ambiguous. Germline CDR1 LNHDA, CDR2 SQIVND (reference sequence). The CDR3 is 13 residues long. V shed 3 bases and J shed 6 bases, with 9 bases lying between them. The CDR3 DNA reads as TGTGCCAGTAGTATTCGGGGTCCTCAGCCCCAGCATTTT. Its translation is CASSIRGPQPQHF.

The V and J genes are TRBV6-5 and TRBJ1-1; 7 bases match TRBD1. The CDR3 contains 13 residues. Germline CDR1 is MNHEY and CDR2 is SVGAGI. V was clipped by 0 bases and J by 7 bases; unmatched bases: 2. Written as DNA, the CDR3 is TGTGCCAGCAGTTACTCCGGGACAGATGAAGCTTTCTTT. Protein product: CASSYSGTDEAFF.

This sequence joins TRBV6-5 and TRBJ1-2; TRBD1 matches 8 bases. This CDR3 has 16 amino acids. Germline lookup yields CDR1 MNHEY and CDR2 SVGAGI. V lost 4 bases and J lost 5; bases outside the gene matches: 12. CDR3 sequence: CASSSNGQGTFYGYTF. For the CDR3, the DNA is TGTGCCAGCAGTTCTAACGGACAGGGAACCTTTTATGGCTACACCTTC.

V and J are TRBV4-1 and TRBJ2-2; the D is unclear. Germline V gene data show CDR1 as MGHRA and CDR2 as YSYEKL. Trimming stripped 7 bases from V and 3 bases from J, with 12 bases between. This CDR3 is built from 14 residues. The CDR3 spells CASTHFRDTGELFF. The CDR3 nucleotides read TGCGCCAGCACACATTTTAGGGACACCGGGGAGCTGTTTTTT.

The CDR3 sequence: CASSEYPPGQRQRKNEKLFF. CDR3 sequence (DNA): TGTGCCAGCAGTGAATACCCCCCCGGACAGCGGCAAAGGAAGAATGAAAAACTGTTTTTT. The chain recombines TRBV6-1 with TRBJ1-4; maybe TRBD1 (6 bases). There are 20 residues in the CDR3. V was trimmed by 2 bases and J by 5 bases, leaving 27 bases between them. Germline CDR1 reads MNHNS; CDR2 reads SASEGT.

The chain employs TRBV28 and TRBJ2-6; 7 bases fit TRBD1. J gave up 5 bases and V 4 bases, and 17 bases lay outside the gene matches. The CDR3 contains 19 residues. The germline V gene encodes CDR1 MDHEN and CDR2 SYDVKM. CDR3 region: CASSSEPHDRDPWANVLTF. CDR3 in DNA: TGTGCCAGCAGTTCTGAACCCCACGACAGGGACCCGTGGGCCAACGTCCTGACTTTC.

This clonotype was counted many times. The chain's CDR3 is CASRLGAGGPKNIQYF. The CDR3 DNA reads as TGTGCCAGCAGACTCGGAGCGGGGGGGCCCAAAAACATTCAGTACTTC. This sequence joins TRBV28 and TRBJ2-4, with 10 nucleotides matching TRBD2. The V gene end was trimmed by 6 bases and the J gene end by 2 bases; junction bases not matched to a gene: 7. This CDR3 is built from 16 residues. Germline CDR1 reads MDHEN; CDR2 reads SYDVKM.

This clonotype was picked up a small number of times. The V gene is TRBV7-6, the J gene TRBJ2-1; the match to TRBD2 covers 11 bases. Trimming removed 3 bases from V and 4 bases from J; junction bases left unmatched: 2. CDR3 size: 15 residues. Germline lookup yields CDR1 SGHVS and CDR2 FNYEAQ. This CDR3 reads CASSFTSGSYNEQFF. The CDR3 region has the DNA TGTGCCAGCAGCTTCACTAGCGGGAGTTACAATGAGCAGTTCTTC. Together with reference TRBV7-6 and TRBJ2-1, the CDR3 gives the full variable domain: GAGVSQSPRYKVTKRGQDVALRCDPISGHVSLYWYRQALGQGPEFLTYFNYEAQQDKSGLPNDRFSAERPEGSISTLTIQRTEQRDSAMYRCASSFTSGSYNEQFFGPGTRLTVL.

This chain connects TRBV6-1 to TRBJ2-3; D perhaps matches TRBD1 (6 bases). CDR3 length equals 16 residues. Trimming took off 2 bases at V and 0 bases at J, with 12 bases between the two ends. CDR1 is MNHNS, CDR2 SASEGT, per germline. CDR3 sequence: CASSELVGASTDTQYF. The CDR3 DNA reads TGTGCCAGCAGTGAACTGGTGGGGGCGAGCACAGATACGCAGTATTTT.

CDR3: CASSLDVSLNTGELFF. The CDR3, as DNA: TGCGCCAGCAGCTTGGACGTGTCCCTGAACACCGGGGAGCTGTTTTTT. J is TRBJ2-2 and V is TRBV5-1, with D unresolved. The germline V and J ends were trimmed by 0 bases and 1 base, with 10 bases remaining between them. The CDR3 sequence is 16 residues long. Per germline, CDR1 SGHRS and CDR2 YFSETQ. Full variable domain (rest looked up from reference TRBV5-1 and TRBJ2-2): KAGVTQTPRYLIKTRGQQVTLSCSPISGHRSVSWYQQTPGQGLQFLFEYFSETQRNKGNFPGRFSGRQFSNSRSEMNVSTLELGDSALYLCASSLDVSLNTGELFFGEGSRLTVL.

V and J are TRBV12-3 or TRBV12-4 and TRBJ2-7; 12 bases line up with TRBD2. This CDR3 comprises 15 residues. V was pared by 4 bases and J by 3 bases, with 4 bases of the junction left unmatched. CDR3 nucleotides: TGTGCCAGCAGTTCATCTAGCGGGGGGGACTACGAGCAGTACTTC. Residues: CASSSSSGGDYEQYF.

This rearrangement joins TRBV15 to TRBJ1-3, with 8 bases fitting TRBD1. CDR3 size: 14 residues. Trimming at V came to 5 bases and at J to 3 bases, leaving 3 bases not matched to a gene. Germline CDR1 and CDR2: LNHNV and YYDKDF (reference sequence). The CDR3 sequence is CATSPTGVGNTIYF. The CDR3 coding sequence is TGTGCCACCAGCCCGACAGGGGTTGGAAACACCATATATTTT.

Many counts were recorded for this clonotype. V gene TRBV7-9 combines with J gene TRBJ1-5; TRBD1 aligns across 7 bases. The trim removed 5 bases at V and 1 base at J, leaving 5 bases unmatched. Looked up from germline, CDR1 is SEHNR and CDR2 is FQNEAQ (reference sequence). The CDR3 runs 15 residues. CDR3 nucleotide sequence: TGTGCCAGCAGCGGTGACAGGGACAGCAATCAGCCCCAGCATTTT. Translation gives CASSGDRDSNQPQHF.

The chain couples TRBV6-8 to TRBJ1-1, with 11 bases that match TRBD1. The CDR3 has 15 residues. Germline V gives CDR1 MNHGY, CDR2 SAAAGT. V lost 2 bases, J lost 5 bases, and 4 bases stayed unmatched. CDR3: CASSYGDRGDTEAFF. The CDR3 coding sequence is TGTGCCAGCAGTTACGGGGACAGGGGGGATACTGAAGCTTTCTTT.

V and J are TRBV12-3 or TRBV12-4 and TRBJ2-7; 8 bases agree with TRBD1. J gave up 3 bases and V 5 bases, and 6 bases lay outside the gene matches. The CDR3 runs 14 residues. The CDR3 DNA follows: TGTGCCAGCAGTCCCCAGGGGGCTGACTACGAGCAGTACTTC. This codes for CASSPQGADYEQYF.

The V and J genes are TRBV12-3 or TRBV12-4 and TRBJ2-3; TRBD2 is a possible D gene (6 bases). V was pared by 3 bases and J by 2 bases, with 9 bases between. The CDR3 is made up of 14 amino acids. The CDR3 DNA sequence: TGTGCCAGCAGTTTTTGGGGGGACACAGATACGCAGTATTTT. This translates into CASSFWGDTDTQYF.

This clonotype was seen more than once but under ten times. V is TRBV7-3 and J is TRBJ2-1; TRBD2 matches at 15 bases. The V gene's germline CDR1 is SGHTA and CDR2 FQGTGA. V shed 2 bases, J shed 9 bases, and the junction held 5 bases outside the gene matches. This CDR3 is built from 16 residues. CDR3 residues: CASSLGLAGGPGEQFF. Written as DNA, the CDR3 is TGTGCCAGCAGCTTAGGACTAGCGGGGGGGCCGGGTGAGCAGTTCTTC. The variable domain in full, completed from reference TRBV7-3 and TRBJ2-1, reads GAGVSQTPSNKVTEKGKYVELRCDPISGHTALYWYRQSLGQGPEFLIYFQGTGAADDSGLPNDRFFAVRPEGSVSTLKIQRTERGDSAVYLCASSLGLAGGPGEQFFGPGTRLTVL.

This chain uses TRBV11-1 with TRBJ2-2; tentatively, D is TRBD1 (6 bases). The CDR3 loop spans 15 amino acids. Germline V gives CDR1 SGHAT, CDR2 FQDESV (reference sequence). V lost 0 bases to trimming and J lost 4 bases, with 9 bases between them. The CDR3 DNA reads as TGTGCCAGCAGCTTAGCACAGGGAAGCACCGGGGAGCTGTTTTTT. Its translation is CASSLAQGSTGELFF.

This clonotype showed up many times. The genes are TRBV12-3 or TRBV12-4 and TRBJ2-2, with TRBD2 matching 11 bases. The ends lost 5 bases at V and 2 bases at J; junction bases unmatched: 16. The CDR3 is 20 amino acids. CDR3: CASSGTSGGPPTDNTGELFF. The CDR3 DNA reads TGTGCCAGCAGTGGTACTAGCGGGGGCCCCCCTACCGATAACACCGGGGAGCTGTTTTTT.

This clonotype was observed a few times. The chain combines TRBV27 with TRBJ1-6; D not certain. Germline CDR1 MNHEY, CDR2 SMNVEV (reference sequence). This CDR3 comprises 16 residues. V was cut by 0 bases and J by 7 bases, with 13 bases left in between. DNA of the CDR3: TGTGCCAGCAGTTTATCTCCCGTGGCGCGAAATTCACCCCTCCACTTT. Its protein product is CASSLSPVARNSPLHF.

The J gene is TRBJ2-3, the V gene TRBV6-8; D gene ambiguous. The germline V and J ends were trimmed by 0 bases and 5 bases, with 21 bases remaining between them. CDR3 size: 18 residues. Germline CDR1 reads MNHGY; CDR2 reads SAAAGT. DNA for the CDR3: TGTGCCAGCAGTTACTCGCCAGAATTTGGATACCGAAGAGATACGCAGTATTTT. This sequence encodes CASSYSPEFGYRRDTQYF.

On this clonotype itself: An end of the junction differs from the germline gene, which may be a read error. This sequence joins TRBV6-1 and TRBJ2-4; 7 bases line up with TRBD2. The CDR3 is made up of 15 amino acids. Germline CDR1 MNHNS, CDR2 SASEGT. Here the CDR3 reads CASREAGLEWNIQYF. The CDR3 nucleotides read TGTGCCAGCAGGGAAGCAGGACTAGAGTGGAACATTCAGTACTTC.

This clonotype was picked up many times. This rearrangement joins TRBV18 to TRBJ2-7, with no clear D. Trimming removed 8 bases from V and 1 base from J, with 12 bases in between. The CDR3 is 13 amino acids. CDR1 KGHSH and CDR2 LQKENI come from the germline V gene. CDR3 sequence reads: CASSPDGSYEQYV. DNA of the CDR3: TGTGCCAGCAGCCCCGACGGGTCCTACGAGCAGTACGTC.